The 7 T cell receptor beta chains listed next were all sequenced from one sample in a study of control samples from healthy donors and cancer patients. TCRdb's copy holds only in-frame clones and misses some; the assay was immunoSEQ multiplex PCR. This table has about 98,000 clones, roughly three quarters appearing once. Sequencing input: blood. The origin of the receptors is a woman under 40 in good health.

The CDR3 protein is CAISPGQGSYNEQFF. In DNA form, the CDR3 reads TGTGCCATCAGCCCGGGACAGGGTTCCTACAATGAGCAGTTCTTC. This chain joins TRBV10-3 and TRBJ2-1, with 9 nucleotides matching TRBD1. Looked up from germline, CDR1 is ENHRY and CDR2 is SYGVKD. V gave up 6 bases and J gave up 1 base; unmatched junction bases: 4. This CDR3 contains 15 residues.

The chain joins TRBV15 to TRBJ1-5; possible D gene TRBD1, 6 bases. The CDR3 is 13 residues long. Germline-derived CDR1 and CDR2 are LNHNV and YYDKDF (reference sequence). V was pared by 6 bases and J by 7 bases, with 13 bases between. Here the CDR3 DNA reads TGTGCCACCAGTACAGGGTCTTGGCAGCCCCAGCATTTT. The encoded protein is CATSTGSWQPQHF.

The J gene is TRBJ1-1, the V gene TRBV9; D unresolved. V lost 0 bases, J lost 4 bases, and 10 bases lay in between. The CDR3 is 14 amino acids. Germline V CDR1 and CDR2: SGDLS, YYNGEE. CDR3 protein: CASSVAGRGTEAFF. The CDR3, as DNA: TGTGCCAGCAGCGTAGCCGGCCGCGGCACTGAAGCTTTCTTT.

The V and J genes are TRBV10-3 and TRBJ2-5; D possibly uses TRBD1 or TRBD2 (5 bases each). Germline CDR1 and CDR2: ENHRY and SYGVKD. This CDR3 is built from 13 residues. Trimming pared 4 bases from V and 5 bases from J, leaving 11 bases between. The CDR3 region has the DNA TGTGCCATCAGTGTTGGGGGTGACGAGACCCAGTACTTC. Amino acids: CAISVGGDETQYF.

CDR3 bases: TGTGCCAGCTCAAAAACCGGGACAGGCCTTTTGTACTTC. Translated: CASSKTGTGLLYF. The chain has TRBV18 and TRBJ2-4; TRBD1 aligns across 8 bases. The junction had 12 bases not matched to a gene; V was cut back by 5 bases and J by 15 bases. Germline V gene data show CDR1 as KGHSH and CDR2 as LQKENI. The CDR3 spans 13 residues.

The CDR3 nucleotides are TGTGCCAGCAGCCAAGCCCCCGGGACAGGGATGGCTACCTTC. Translated, it gives CASSQAPGTGMATF. This chain connects TRBV4-2 to TRBJ1-2; 9 bases line up with TRBD1. CDR1 and CDR2 from the germline V gene are LGHNA and YNFKEQ. The ends lost 1 base at V and 14 bases at J; junction bases unmatched: 11. The CDR3 length is 14 residues.

This clone showed up many times. The chain employs TRBV30 and TRBJ1-1; 7 nucleotides align to TRBD1. This CDR3 is built from 13 residues. V gave up 5 bases and J gave up 1 base; unmatched junction bases: 4. CDR1 and CDR2 from the germline V gene are GTSNPN and SVGIG (reference sequence). CDR3: CAWEQGTNTEAFF. The CDR3, as DNA: TGTGCCTGGGAACAGGGGACGAACACTGAAGCTTTCTTT.